This TCR beta chain was recovered during a study of cytomegalovirus exposure and HLA in healthy donors. Study information: There were 70 million to 95 million unique TCRs (from HLA-typed donors) in an early data release. General study findings and limits: Confirmation in vitro established that a few CMV-associated chains were specific for CMV antigens. Later on, an analysis found that several of the most significant clusters appeared to be linked to common viral pathogens, which included parvovirus B19. Later analysis reportedly placed an Asian-associated ancestry cluster below the approximately 680-donor mean in N-insertions.

About this clone: Antigen unknown.

Primers: 60 Vbeta forward and 13 Jbeta reverse. Clones were read by immunoSEQ multiplex PCR, and TCRdb kept only the in-frame ones, dropping some. This sample yields approximately 100,000 clones, of which 74% are seen a single time; about 2.6% belongs to the top ten. In germline, CDR1 is SGHTA, CDR2 FQGTGA. The CDR3 runs 15 residues. V lost 5 bases, J lost 3 bases, and 8 bases stayed unmatched. The clonotype was recovered from a man aged 45-65 years in good health and CMV-seropositive. Specimen: PBMCs. The V call is TRBV7-3, the J call TRBJ2-7; 9 bases are shared with TRBD2. In DNA form, the CDR3 reads TGTGCCAGCAGCGTTCTAGCGGGAAGGGACTACGAGCAGTACTTC. This sequence encodes CASSVLAGRDYEQYF.